This is a list of T cell receptor beta chains from one sample in a study of T cells in Graves' hyperthyroidism and ophthalmopathy. From the multiplex PCR reads, TCRdb called clonotypes with MiXCR, one entry per CDR3 protein. This table holds around 700,000 distinct CDR3 sequences, around a sixth found once. Specimen: blood. Source of these receptors: a woman aged 45 to 65 with Graves' hyperthyroidism that later progressed to Graves' ophthalmopathy. Each CDR3 is given with its conserved first and last residue. A D gene is named only where the DNA matches it firmly. Only some rows state a clone size, as once, few, many or a class for expanded clones.

TRBJ1-1	TRBV5-1	-	many	CASSLVRQTGGAEAFF	TGCGCCAGCAGCTTGGTCAGGCAAACCGGGGGAGCTGAAGCTTTCTTT
TRBJ1-5	TRBV6-1	-	many	CASSEEIYSNQPQHF	TGTGCCAGCAGTGAAGAGATTTATAGCAATCAGCCCCAGCATTTT
TRBJ2-5	TRBV27	-	-	CATRGRAWETQYF	TGTGCCACCAGGGGGAGGGCCTGGGAGACCCAGTACTTC
TRBJ2-5	TRBV27	-	-	CASSSRYQETQYF	TGTGCCAGCAGTTCCAGGTACCAAGAGACCCAGTACTTC
TRBJ2-2	TRBV7-8	-	-	CASSRTVPGELFF	TGTGCCAGCAGCCGGACAGTACCCGGGGAGCTGTTTTTT
TRBJ2-6	TRBV2	TRBD2	-	CASSERRGGSGANVLTF	TGTGCCAGCAGTGAACGGCGGGGGGGCTCTGGGGCCAACGTCCTGACTTTC
TRBJ1-1	TRBV11-1	-	many	CASSSHRVTEAFF	TGTGCCAGCAGCTCTCACAGGGTCACTGAAGCTTTCTTT
TRBJ2-7	TRBV29-1	TRBD2	-	CSVEGTSGASYEQYF	TGCAGCGTCGAGGGGACTAGCGGGGCGTCCTACGAGCAGTACTTC
TRBJ1-3	TRBV12-3/TRBV12-4	TRBD1	-	CASSTGQVGNTIYF	TGTGCCAGCAGCACTGGACAGGTTGGAAACACCATATATTTT
TRBJ1-4	TRBV11-2	TRBD1	-	CASSFDRGLGEKLFF	TGTGCCAGCAGCTTTGACAGGGGGCTAGGTGAAAAACTGTTTTTT
TRBJ1-1	TRBV5-1	-	many	CASSPSPGREDTEAFF	TGCGCCAGCAGCCCTTCACCGGGACGGGAGGACACTGAAGCTTTCTTT
TRBJ2-7	TRBV29-1	-	few	CSVEDFFSYEQYF	TGCAGCGTTGAAGATTTCTTCTCCTACGAGCAGTACTTC
TRBJ2-7	TRBV5-1	-	-	CASSWDNRKEQYF	TGCGCCAGCAGCTGGGACAACCGAAAAGAGCAGTACTTC
TRBJ2-3	TRBV5-1	-	many	CASSLVPRTTDTQYF	TGCGCCAGCAGCTTGGTTCCTCGCACCACAGATACGCAGTATTTT
TRBJ2-1	TRBV4-1	TRBD1	few	CASSQRQTGQGADEQFF	TGCGCCAGCAGCCAGAGACAGACCGGACAGGGGGCCGATGAGCAGTTCTTC
TRBJ2-5	TRBV20-1	TRBD2	-	CSAREMGLAGAETQYF	TGCAGTGCTAGAGAAATGGGACTAGCGGGGGCCGAGACCCAGTACTTC
TRBJ2-5	TRBV18	-	many	CASSPLERHQETQYF	TGTGCCAGCTCACCATTGGAGCGCCACCAAGAGACCCAGTACTTC
TRBJ2-1	TRBV20-1	TRBD2	-	CSARGKLAGGVNEQFF	TGCAGTGCTAGGGGCAAACTAGCGGGGGGGGTCAATGAGCAGTTCTTC
TRBJ2-5	TRBV6-1	-	-	CASSDLVVGTQYF	TGTGCCAGCAGTGACTTGGTTGTGGGAACCCAGTACTTC
TRBJ1-4	TRBV6-1	TRBD1	few	CASSPGGDRTEKLFF	TGTGCCAGCAGCCCCGGGGGGGACAGGACTGAAAAACTGTTTTTT
TRBJ1-1	TRBV7-2	-	few	CASSLLGSSTEAFF	TGTGCCAGCAGCTTACTAGGGAGCAGCACTGAAGCTTTCTTT
TRBJ2-3	TRBV15	-	-	CATSKRRSSTDTQYF	TGTGCCACCAGCAAAAGACGGTCTAGCACAGATACGCAGTATTTT
TRBJ1-2	TRBV7-9	-	-	CASSSLVNYGYTF	TGTGCCAGCAGCTCGTTGGTAAACTATGGCTACACCTTC
TRBJ2-2	TRBV2	TRBD1	-	CASTGDRVNGGELFF	TGTGCCAGCACCGGGGACAGGGTAAACGGCGGGGAGCTGTTTTTT
TRBJ2-7	TRBV4-2	-	few	CASSQEARGDEQYF	TGTGCCAGCAGCCAAGAAGCGAGGGGCGACGAGCAGTACTTC
TRBJ1-1	TRBV20-1	-	-	CSASHGQTTEAFF	TGCAGTGCTAGCCACGGACAGACCACTGAAGCTTTCTTT
TRBJ1-3	TRBV9	-	few	CASSVSSGNSGNTIYF	TGTGCCAGCAGCGTAAGTTCGGGAAACTCTGGAAACACCATATATTTT
TRBJ1-6	TRBV7-8	-	few	CASSRAGGSLHF	TGTGCCAGCAGCCGGGCGGGGGGATCCCTCCACTTT
TRBJ2-2	TRBV6-2/TRBV6-3	TRBD1	-	CAGGQGANTGELFF	TGTGCCGGGGGACAGGGCGCGAACACCGGGGAGCTGTTTTTT
TRBJ2-1	TRBV5-4	TRBD2	-	CASSPLRSGGWENEQFF	TGTGCCAGCAGCCCTTTAAGAAGCGGGGGTTGGGAGAATGAGCAGTTCTTC
TRBJ1-2	TRBV3-1	-	few	CASSQRSGIRSNYGYTF	TGTGCCAGCAGCCAAAGGTCCGGGATCCGGTCGAACTATGGCTACACCTTC
TRBJ2-1	TRBV11-2	-	-	CASSLGLPLEQFF	TGTGCCAGCAGCTTAGGTCTCCCGCTTGAGCAGTTCTTC
TRBJ1-1	TRBV12-3/TRBV12-4	TRBD1	many	CASSLTGGALNTEAFF	TGTGCCAGCAGTCTGACAGGGGGAGCACTGAACACTGAAGCTTTCTTT
TRBJ1-1	TRBV11-3	-	many	CASSLALWNTEAFF	TGTGCCAGCAGCTTAGCTCTCTGGAACACTGAAGCTTTCTTT
TRBJ2-2	TRBV20-1	-	many	CSAPRADANTGELFF	TGCAGTGCCCCGCGGGCTGACGCGAACACCGGGGAGCTGTTTTTT
TRBJ1-1	TRBV28	-	-	CASSYIMNTEAFF	TGTGCCAGCTCCTATATCATGAACACTGAAGCTTTCTTT
TRBJ2-5	TRBV6-1	TRBD1	-	CASRMDRGFPEETQYF	TGTGCCAGCAGGATGGACAGGGGGTTCCCCGAAGAGACCCAGTACTTC
TRBJ2-7	TRBV20-1	-	-	CSAREVGVSYEQYF	TGCAGTGCTAGAGAGGTAGGGGTTTCCTACGAGCAGTACTTC
TRBJ2-5	TRBV4-2	-	-	CASSQVSGEETQYF	TGTGCCAGCAGCCAAGTTAGCGGTGAAGAGACCCAGTACTTC
TRBJ2-3	TRBV5-1	-	-	CASYPPGRGTDTQYF	TGCGCCAGCTATCCTCCCGGCAGGGGCACAGATACGCAGTATTTT
TRBJ1-6	TRBV6-6	-	-	CASSYSGGSSYNSPLHF	TGTGCCAGCAGTTACAGTGGGGGGAGCTCCTATAATTCACCCCTCCACTTT
TRBJ1-2	TRBV15	TRBD1	few	CATSRATGTGVYGGYTF	TGTGCCACCAGCAGAGCGACCGGGACAGGGGTATACGGTGGCTACACCTTC
TRBJ1-1	TRBV28	-	many	CASRDTGVGNTEAFF	TGTGCCAGCAGGGACACAGGAGTAGGGAACACTGAAGCTTTCTTT
TRBJ1-1	TRBV6-5	-	-	CASSYKPRSLGTEAFF	TGTGCCAGCAGTTACAAGCCGCGGTCGCTTGGGACTGAAGCTTTCTTT
TRBJ2-3	TRBV4-2	-	-	CASSQESRVSDTQYF	TGTGCCAGCAGCCAAGAAAGCAGGGTGAGCGATACGCAGTATTTT
TRBJ2-2	TRBV5-1	-	many	CASSLEAGSGELFF	TGCGCCAGCAGCTTGGAAGCTGGGTCCGGGGAGCTGTTTTTT
TRBJ1-1	TRBV9	-	-	CASSGGYSNTEAFF	TGTGCCAGCAGCGGAGGATACAGCAACACTGAAGCTTTCTTT
TRBJ2-7	TRBV25-1	TRBD2	few	CASSEPGTSGAAPEQYF	TGTGCCAGCAGTGAACCTGGGACTAGCGGCGCCGCGCCCGAGCAGTACTTC